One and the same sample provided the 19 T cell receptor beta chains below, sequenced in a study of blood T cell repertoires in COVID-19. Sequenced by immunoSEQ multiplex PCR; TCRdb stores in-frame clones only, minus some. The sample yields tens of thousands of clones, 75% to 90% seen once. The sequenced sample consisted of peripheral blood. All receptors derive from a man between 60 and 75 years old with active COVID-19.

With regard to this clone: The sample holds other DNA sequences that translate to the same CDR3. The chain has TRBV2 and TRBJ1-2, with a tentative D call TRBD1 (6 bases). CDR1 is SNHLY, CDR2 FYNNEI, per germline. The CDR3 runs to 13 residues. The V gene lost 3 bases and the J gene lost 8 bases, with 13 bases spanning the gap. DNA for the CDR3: TGTGCCAGCAGTGACGCGGGGGCGGGGGGCTACACCTTC. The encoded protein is CASSDAGAGGYTF.

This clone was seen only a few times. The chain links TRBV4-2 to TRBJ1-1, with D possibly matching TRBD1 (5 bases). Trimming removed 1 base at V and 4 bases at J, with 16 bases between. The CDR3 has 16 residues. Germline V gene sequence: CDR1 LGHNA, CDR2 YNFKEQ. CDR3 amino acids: CASSQVINQGGTEAFF. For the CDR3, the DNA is TGTGCCAGCAGCCAAGTCATTAACCAGGGCGGCACTGAAGCTTTCTTT.

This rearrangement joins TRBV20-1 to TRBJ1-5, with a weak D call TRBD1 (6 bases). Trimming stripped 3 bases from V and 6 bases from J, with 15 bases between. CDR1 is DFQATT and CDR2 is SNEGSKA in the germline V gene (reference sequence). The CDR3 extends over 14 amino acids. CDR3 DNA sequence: TGCAGTGCTAGTTCCGGACAGTCGGGTCAGCCCCAGCATTTT. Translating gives CSASSGQSGQPQHF.

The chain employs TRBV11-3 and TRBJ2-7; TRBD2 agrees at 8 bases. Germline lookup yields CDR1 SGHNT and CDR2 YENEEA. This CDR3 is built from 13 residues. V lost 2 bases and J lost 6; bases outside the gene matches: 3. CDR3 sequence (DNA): TGTGCCAGCAGCTTACCGGGAGGGTCCGAGCAGTACTTC. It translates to CASSLPGGSEQYF.

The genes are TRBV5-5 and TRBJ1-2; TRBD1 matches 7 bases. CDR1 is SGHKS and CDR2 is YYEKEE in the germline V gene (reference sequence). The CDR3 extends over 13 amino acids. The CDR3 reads CGGRRDSNYGYTF. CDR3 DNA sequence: TGTGGGGGAAGAAGGGACAGTAACTATGGCTACACCTTC.

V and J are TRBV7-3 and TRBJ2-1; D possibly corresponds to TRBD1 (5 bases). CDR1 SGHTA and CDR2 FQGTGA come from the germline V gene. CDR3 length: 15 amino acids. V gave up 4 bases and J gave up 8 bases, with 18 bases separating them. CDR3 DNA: TGTGCCAGCAGCTCCCAGGGTGTTGGGGTAGATGAGCAGTTCTTC. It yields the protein CASSSQGVGVDEQFF.

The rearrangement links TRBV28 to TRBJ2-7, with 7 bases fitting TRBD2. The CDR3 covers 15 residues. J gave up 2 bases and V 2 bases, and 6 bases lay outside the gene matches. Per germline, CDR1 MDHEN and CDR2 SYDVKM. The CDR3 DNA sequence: TGTGCCAGCAGTTTAAAAACTAGCGTTCCCTACGAGCAGTACTTC. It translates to CASSLKTSVPYEQYF.

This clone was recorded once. This CDR3 is CASSQDVRDTGELFF. Written as DNA, the CDR3 is TGCGCCAGCAGCCAAGATGTGAGAGACACCGGGGAGCTGTTTTTT. The chain is built from TRBV4-1 and TRBJ2-2; D is undetermined. CDR1 is MGHRA, CDR2 YSYEKL, per germline. V was cut by 0 bases and J by 3 bases, with 8 bases left in between. CDR3 length: 15 amino acids.

CDR3 sequence: CASRPRLAETINTGELFF. CDR3 DNA: TGTGCCAGCAGACCCCGGTTAGCGGAAACAATTAACACCGGGGAGCTGTTTTTT. The chain recombines TRBV11-2 with TRBJ2-2; TRBD2 is a possible D gene (6 bases). The germline V gene encodes CDR1 SGHAT and CDR2 FQNNGV. The V end was cut by 6 bases, the J end by 2 bases, with 22 bases between. This CDR3 is 18 amino acids long.

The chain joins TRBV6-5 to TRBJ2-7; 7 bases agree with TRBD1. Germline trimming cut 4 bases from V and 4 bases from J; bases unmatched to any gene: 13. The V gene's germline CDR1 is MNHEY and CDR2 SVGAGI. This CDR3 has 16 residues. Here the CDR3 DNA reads TGTGCCAGCAGTTCCCTCGGTAGGGGGCGCGAATACGAGCAGTACTTC. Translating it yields CASSSLGRGREYEQYF.

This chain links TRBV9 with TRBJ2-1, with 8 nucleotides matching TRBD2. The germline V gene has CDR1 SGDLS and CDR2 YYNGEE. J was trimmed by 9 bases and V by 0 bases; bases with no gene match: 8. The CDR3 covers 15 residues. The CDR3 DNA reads TGTGCCAGCAGCGTAGCGGGACTAGGGGTGGGTGAGCAGTTCTTC. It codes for CASSVAGLGVGEQFF.

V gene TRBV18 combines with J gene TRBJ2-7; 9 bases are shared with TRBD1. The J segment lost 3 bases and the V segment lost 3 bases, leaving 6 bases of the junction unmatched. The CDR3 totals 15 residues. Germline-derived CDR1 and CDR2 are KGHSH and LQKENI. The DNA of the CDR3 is TGTGCCAGCTCACCGTCCCAGGACAGGGGCTACGAGCAGTACTTC. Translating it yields CASSPSQDRGYEQYF.

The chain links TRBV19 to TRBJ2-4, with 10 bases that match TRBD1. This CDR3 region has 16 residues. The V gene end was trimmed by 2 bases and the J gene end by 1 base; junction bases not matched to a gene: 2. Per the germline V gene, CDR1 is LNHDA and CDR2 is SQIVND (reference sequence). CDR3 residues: CASSIRQGAAKNIQYF. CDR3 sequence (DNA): TGTGCCAGTAGTATACGACAGGGGGCGGCCAAAAACATTCAGTACTTC.

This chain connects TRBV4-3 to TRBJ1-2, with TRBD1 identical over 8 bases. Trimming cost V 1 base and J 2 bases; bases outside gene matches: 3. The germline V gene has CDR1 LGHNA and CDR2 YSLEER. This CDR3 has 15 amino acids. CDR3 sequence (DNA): TGCGCCAGCAGCCAAGCAGGGGGCAGGAACTATGGCTACACCTTC. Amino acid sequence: CASSQAGGRNYGYTF.

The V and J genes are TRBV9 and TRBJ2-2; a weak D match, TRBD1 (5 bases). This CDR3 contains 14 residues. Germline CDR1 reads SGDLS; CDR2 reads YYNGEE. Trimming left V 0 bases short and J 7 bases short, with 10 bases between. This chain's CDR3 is CASSVEQVNGELFF. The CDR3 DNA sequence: TGTGCCAGCAGCGTAGAACAGGTTAACGGGGAGCTGTTTTTT.

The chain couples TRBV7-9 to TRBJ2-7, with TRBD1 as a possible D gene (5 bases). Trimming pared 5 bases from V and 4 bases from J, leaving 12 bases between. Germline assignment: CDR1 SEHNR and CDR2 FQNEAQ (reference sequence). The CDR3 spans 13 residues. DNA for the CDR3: TGTGCCAGCAGCGCGACGACAGAATACGAGCAGTACTTC. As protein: CASSATTEYEQYF. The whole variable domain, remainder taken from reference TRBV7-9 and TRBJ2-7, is DTGVSQNPRHKITKRGQNVTFRCDPISEHNRLYWYRQTLGQGPEFLTYFQNEAQLEKSRLLSDRFSAERPKGSFSTLEIQRTEQGDSAMYLCASSATTEYEQYFGPGTRLTVT.

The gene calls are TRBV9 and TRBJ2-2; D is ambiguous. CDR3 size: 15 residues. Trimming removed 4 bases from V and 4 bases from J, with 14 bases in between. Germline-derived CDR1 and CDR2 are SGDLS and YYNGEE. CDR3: CASSSSRLGTGELFF. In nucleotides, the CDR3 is TGTGCCAGCAGCTCCTCGCGGTTAGGCACCGGGGAGCTGTTTTTT.

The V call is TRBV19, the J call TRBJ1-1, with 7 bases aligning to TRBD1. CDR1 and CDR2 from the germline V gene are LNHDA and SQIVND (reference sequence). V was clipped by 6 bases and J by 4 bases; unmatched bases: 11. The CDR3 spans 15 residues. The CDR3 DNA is TGTGCCAGTAGGACCCCGGGACAGAGAGGCACTGAAGCTTTCTTT. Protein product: CASRTPGQRGTEAFF.

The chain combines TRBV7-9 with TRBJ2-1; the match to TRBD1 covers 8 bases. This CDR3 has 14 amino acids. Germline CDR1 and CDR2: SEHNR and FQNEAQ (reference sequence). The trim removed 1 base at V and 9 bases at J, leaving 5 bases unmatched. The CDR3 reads CASSLGAGGGEQFF. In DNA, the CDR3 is TGTGCCAGCAGCTTAGGAGCAGGGGGCGGTGAGCAGTTCTTC.